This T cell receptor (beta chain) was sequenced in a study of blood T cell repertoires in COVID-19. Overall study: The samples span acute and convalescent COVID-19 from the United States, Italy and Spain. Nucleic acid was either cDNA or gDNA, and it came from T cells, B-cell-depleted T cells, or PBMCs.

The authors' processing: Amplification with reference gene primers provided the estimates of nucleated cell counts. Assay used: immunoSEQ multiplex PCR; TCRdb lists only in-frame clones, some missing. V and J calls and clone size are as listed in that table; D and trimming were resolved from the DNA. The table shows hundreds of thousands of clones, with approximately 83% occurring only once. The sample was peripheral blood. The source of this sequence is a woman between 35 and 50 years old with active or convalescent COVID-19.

CDR3 in DNA: TGTGCCAGCAGCCTAAGCCGGGACAGGGGGAATGAAGCTTTCTTT. It yields the protein CASSLSRDRGNEAFF. This chain uses TRBV5-4 with TRBJ1-1, with TRBD1 identical over 11 bases. The V and J ends lost 4 bases and 7 bases, in that order; junction bases with no gene match: 9. Per germline, CDR1 SGHNT and CDR2 YYREEE (reference sequence). CDR3 length: 15 amino acids.